The present T cell receptor (beta chain) was sequenced within a study of cytomegalovirus exposure and HLA in healthy donors (dated by TCRdb to about 2017). Study-wide context: In an earlier analysis of 450 to 750 of the donors, 276 Gb of sequence data and just under 120 million unique TCR beta sequences from 150 million to 200 million T cells were reported. About 310 gigabases of sequencing data and around 87 million unique TCR sequences were included in an early release covering about 600 HLA-typed donors. Among the roughly 400 genotyped donors, around 79% belonged to the genetic ancestry cluster associated with self-reported Caucasian donors. The study aimed to test whether signatures of past pathogen exposure could be identified by cataloging public T cell receptors. The study profiled the T cell repertoires of hundreds of subjects by immunosequencing and related them to cytomegalovirus serostatus. A separate validation cohort of roughly 120 different subjects was used in addition to the 666-subject first cohort. The study combined high-throughput TCR immunosequencing, statistical association of individual TCRs with disease status, and machine learning to predict cytomegalovirus infection status. To study patterns of TCR occurrence, a later analysis re-analyzed previously published TCR beta repertoires from just over 650 donors and added high-resolution HLA genotyping. Rather than using new phenotypic data, the later analysis identified candidate immune exposures from TCR beta sequences and from how often those sequences occurred across donors. In an earlier analysis of 500 to 650 of the donors, high-throughput TCR beta sequencing was used to judge whether each TCR beta V gene segment behaved as functional or pseudogenic. Donor age, sex, ethnicity and CMV serostatus were collected together with the repertoire data. A later genetic analysis used genome-wide SNP genotypes for 398 of the 666 donors, treating that subset as a discovery cohort. Every repertoire in the discovery cohort had been generated on one and the same sequencing platform. HLA typing covered class I and class II loci at four-digit resolution. The number of donors typed differed by locus, with about 629-630 for A, B, C, DRB1 and DQB1, 522 for DQA1, about 610 for DPA1, and about 450 for DPB1. Because of strong linkage in the cohort, 5 or 6 DR-DQ haplotypes were treated as single units for association and clustering. On average, roughly 240,000 unique TCR beta nucleotide sequences were sequenced per donor among some 430 genotyped donors of the cohort, with roughly 18% of those sequences being non-productive. Study-wide conclusions, independent of this receptor: Specific HLA alleles were associated with 15,000 to 20,000 TCR beta sequences at a false discovery rate of 0.05 in a later analysis. A later genetic analysis associated a missense DCLRE1C variant with V-gene and J-gene trimming of TCR beta chains, and an independent cohort replicated the association. When HLA alleles, especially DR and DQ, strongly co-occurred, attributing TCR associations to individual alleles was difficult. In an earlier analysis of several hundred of the donors, most TCR beta V segments were observed in productive rearrangements about 87% or about 30% of the time, broadly matching IMGT annotations. Compared with equally common non-associated chains, HLA-associated TCR beta chains in a later analysis were more clonally expanded and had lower generation probabilities. Fewer than 20 rarely observed V segments, including chromosome 9 orphons, were excluded from the earlier analysis of almost 600 of the donors because counts were too low. In this cohort, only TCR beta chains were sequenced, and detectable features were limited by the absence of alpha or paired-chain data. The only immune exposure information available for the cohort was CMV serostatus. While some public TCRs were present in many individuals, most TCR sequences turned up only very rarely across donors. Roughly uniform sequencing depth across donors was assumed in presence/absence analyses, although this assumption may not hold. Correlated functional status among segregating V segments might reflect linkage disequilibrium, but an unknown experimental factor could not be ruled out. A further reported finding was that TCR beta sequences accurately predicted the HLA-A and HLA-B alleles for most subjects in the first cohort. According to a later analysis, TCR association rates differed among HLA loci, with DRB1 alleles showing the most associated TCRs and HLA-C alleles showing the fewest. According to a later analysis, most CMV-associated TCR beta chains appeared to be HLA-restricted, and the HLA associations seemed to be driven largely by CMV exposure. The sequencing pipeline was judged likely to have produced a cluster of highly shared sequence variants as a technical artifact. According to the authors, the approach could potentially be generalized to other disease states and immunological phenotypes. HLA typing was unavailable for some donors at each locus, so association tests used only the typed subset. In a later analysis, several top co-occurrence clusters were reported to appear linked to parvovirus B19, influenza, CMV and Epstein-Barr virus. A later genetic analysis reported fewer N-insertions in productive TCRs among donors in an Asian-associated ancestry cluster than the approximately 700-donor mean. The classifier was reported to diagnose cytomegalovirus status with high specificity and sensitivity in both the original and validation cohorts. In the study, approximately 150 TCR beta chains were listed as associated with cytomegalovirus. Three of the identified cytomegalovirus-associated TCR beta chains were confirmed in vitro to be specific for cytomegalovirus antigens.

With respect to this clone: Its antigen is not yet known.

Library preparation employed the immunoSEQ multiplex PCR assay. For the multiplex PCR, a mixture combining 60 forward primers for TCR Vbeta segments and 13 reverse primers for TCR Jbeta segments was used. Amplification of the CDR3 region of rearranged TCR beta genes was performed with a multiplex PCR assay on genomic DNA. On the Illumina HiSeq System, the amplified TCR beta libraries were sequenced as 87-base-pair reads. The published analysis was carried out like this. A later analysis counted 75 million to 100 million unique TCR beta chains across the 640 or so repertoires, and some 12 million of these chains were shared by at least two donors. To remove PCR and sequencing errors, raw reads were error-corrected and collapsed into unique sequences using a nearest-neighbor algorithm that merged closely related sequences. Alignment of CDR3 sequences to IMGT reference sequences was used to assign V, D and J gene segments. For a sequence to be retained, at least a six-nucleotide match to both a V gene segment and a J gene segment was required. Rearrangements were classified as productive when the CDR3 lacked stop codons and remained in frame with V and J, and all other rearrangements were classified as non-productive. CDR3 was defined according to IMGT convention as the region running from the second conserved V-encoded cysteine to the conserved J-encoded phenylalanine. Sequences without an unambiguous match to a single V gene segment were excluded from the earlier analysis of 500 to 700 of the donors. An earlier analysis of 587 of the donors classified V segments as functional when productive rearrangements were above 56.7% and as segregating when the standard deviation between donors was above 5%. A statistical classification framework was built to diagnose cytomegalovirus status from the catalog of TCR beta chain sequences. In a later analysis, TCR nucleotide sequences were compared against IMGT/GENE-DB human TR gene sequences so that V and J genes could be assigned. In a later analysis, CDR3 sequences and most-parsimonious VDJ recombination scenarios were assigned using the TCRdist pipeline. In a later analysis, each TCR beta chain was defined by its CDR3 amino acid sequence together with its V-gene family, and reads lacking a unique V-gene family were excluded. A later analysis removed 500 to 600 highly shared, low-generation-probability nucleotide sequences to deal with suspected cross-contamination and a sequencing artifact. In a later analysis, a clonal expansion index was calculated for each public chain from normalized within-repertoire ranks of inferred template counts. A later analysis computed generation probabilities with a VDJ recombination model fitted to out-of-frame rearrangements, and checked the results against IGoR. In a later analysis, TCR-TCR, TCR-HLA and TCR-CMV co-occurrence was scored with hypergeometric tests, and a repertoire-size bias correction was applied to TCR pairs. To estimate false discovery rates, a later analysis permuted the HLA or CMV assignments 20 times. A later analysis grouped co-occurring TCRs with DBSCAN, adding TCRdist sequence similarity when clustering within HLA-allele-positive subsets. Repertoires with fewer than 30,000 or more than 120,000 public chains, plus five repertoires with anomalous nucleotide sharing, were excluded from co-occurrence clustering. TCRdb re-hosts the immuneACCESS table, in-frame sequences only. Its copies lack some clones; in the studies checked, an unresolved V gene accounts for under half of them, and the cause for the rest is not known. V, J and clone size are taken as reported in that table, and D and trimming were inferred from the DNA itself. The sample's clone listing holds 85,000 or so clones. The ten largest clones represent 1.1% of the sample.

The cohort was made up of approximately 670 healthy bone marrow donors. Cohort members were all nominally healthy when sampled, although unrecorded immune exposures were likely present. The donor was CMV seronegative and was included in the group of a few hundred seronegative cohort members. Every donor gave a peripheral blood sample, and the peripheral blood mononuclear cells from that sample were used for TCR beta sequencing. Genomic DNA extraction from the blood cell samples was performed with the Qiagen DNeasy Blood Extraction Kit. This sequence originates from a woman aged 25-40 years in good health and CMV-seronegative. The material sequenced was PBMCs.

In nucleotides, the sequence is TGTGCCAGCAGCTCCTTGCCAAGGACAGGTAACAATGAGCAGTTCTTC. It is translated as CASSSLPRTGNNEQFF. The chain is encoded by TRBV7-2 joined to TRBJ2-1; 7 nucleotides in the junction match TRBD1. Trimming removed 4 bases from V and 5 bases from J; the gene matches leave 11 bases unexplained. Measured from the cysteine to the phenylalanine, the CDR3 is 16 residues long. CDR3 DNA only is kept here, 48 bases in frame from base 1. CDR1 SGHTA and CDR2 FQGNSA were looked up in the germline V gene.